What follows are 18 T cell receptor beta chains derived from one specimen sequenced in a study of blood T cells in healthy people across ages (dated by TCRdb to 2015 to 2017). Library prep was done by 5' RACE. The reads were generated on an Illumina HiSeq 2500. The second PCR ran for about 6 to 11 cycles and used a J-beta primer mix along with a sample-barcoded 5' primer. TCRdb cleaned the public reads at Q25 with fastp, built clones with MiXCR and kept in-frame beta chains. Rows are unified per CDR3 protein, each entry keeping the most common DNA and genes. This sample is represented by 750,000 to 1,000,000 distinct CDR3 sequences; 25% to 30% of them were singletons. The ten largest clones add up to around 9.6% of the sample. These data are also associated with another study on T cells of mothers and their children.

Sequencing input: blood. These receptor sequences come from a woman aged 40 to 55 in good health.

This sequence joins TRBV11-2 and TRBJ2-7, with TRBD2 identical over 11 bases. Germline trimming cut 5 bases from V and 4 bases from J; bases unmatched to any gene: 7. The CDR3 has 15 residues. Germline CDR1 is SGHAT and CDR2 is FQNNGV. CDR3 sequence reads: CASSIIAGGKYEQYF. CDR3 bases: TGTGCCAGCAGCATCATAGCGGGGGGGAAGTACGAGCAGTACTTC.

The sample holds a few counts of this clonotype. The chain employs TRBV30 and TRBJ2-3; D call uncertain. CDR3 size: 13 residues. V dropped 0 bases and J dropped 4 bases, with 8 bases sitting between them. In germline, CDR1 is GTSNPN, CDR2 SVGIG (reference sequence). CDR3 DNA: TGTGCCTGGAGTGTACGCAGAGCAGATACGCAGTATTTT. Translation: CAWSVRRADTQYF.

This clonotype was seen only a few times. The CDR3 DNA is TGTGCCAGCAGCGTAGTTGGACAGCTACTCTCTGGGGCCAACGTCCTGACTTTC. Its protein is CASSVVGQLLSGANVLTF. The V gene is TRBV9, the J gene TRBJ2-6, with D tentatively TRBD1 (6 bases). This CDR3 has 18 residues. V dropped 0 bases and J dropped 0 bases, with 13 bases sitting between them. Germline CDR1 and CDR2: SGDLS and YYNGEE.

This clonotype came up a few times. This clone may be a read error of a much larger clone one base away. V is TRBV9 and J is TRBJ2-1; tentatively, D is TRBD2 (5 bases). Trimming removed 0 bases at V and 10 bases at J, with 14 bases between. This CDR3 contains 14 residues. Germline CDR1 reads SGDLS; CDR2 reads YYNGEE. CDR3: CASSVAIAGYEQFF. The DNA for the CDR3 is TGTGCCAGCAGCGTAGCTATTGCGGGCTACGAGCAGTTCTTC.

The chain uses TRBV28 and TRBJ1-2; a possible D gene is TRBD1 (6 bases). Germline V gives CDR1 MDHEN, CDR2 SYDVKM. V lost 5 bases to trimming and J lost 0 bases, with 10 bases between them. The length of the CDR3 is 14 residues. The CDR3 DNA follows: TGTGCCAGCAGTAGACGGGGGCCTAACTATGGCTACACCTTC. Translated: CASSRRGPNYGYTF.

This clonotype was detected only a few times. The V gene is TRBV7-2, the J gene TRBJ2-1; tentatively, D is TRBD1 or TRBD2 (5 bases each). Germline values: CDR1 SGHTA, CDR2 FQGNSA. CDR3 length equals 13 residues. V dropped 5 bases and J dropped 8 bases, with 13 bases sitting between them. CDR3 coding DNA: TGTGCCAGCAGCCCGGGACCGTCGCATGAGCAGTTCTTC. Its translation: CASSPGPSHEQFF. The entire variable domain, with the rest obtained from reference TRBV7-2 and TRBJ2-1, is as follows: GAGVSQSPSNKVTEKGKDVELRCDPISGHTALYWYRQSLGQGLEFLIYFQGNSAPDKSGLPSDRFSAERTGGSVSTLTIQRTQQEDSAVYLCASSPGPSHEQFFGPGTRLTVL.

In its sample, this clonotype was seen many times. This may come from a read error, since a much larger clone is one base off. The chain uses TRBV6-5 and TRBJ1-2, with 11 bases matching TRBD1. Germline V lookup: CDR1 MNHEY, CDR2 SVGAGI. The CDR3 runs 14 residues. V trimming: 6 bases; J trimming: 4 bases; junction bases outside the gene matches: 4. CDR3 bases: TGTGCCAGCAGGGGACAGGGGGGAGCCTATGGCTACACCTTC. It specifies CASRGQGGAYGYTF.

This clonotype was observed at least ten times. The V and J genes are TRBV9 and TRBJ2-1; 8 nucleotides line up with TRBD2. CDR3 length equals 14 residues. J lost 8 bases, V lost 4 bases, and 8 bases had no gene match. The germline gives CDR1 SGDLS, CDR2 YYNGEE. In DNA form, the CDR3 reads TGTGCCAGCAGCCTCTCGGGGGGGCCTGATGAGCAGTTCTTC. Translated, it gives CASSLSGGPDEQFF.

This clonotype was seen many times. The chain is built from TRBV12-3 or TRBV12-4 and TRBJ2-5, with 8 bases matching TRBD1. The junction had 14 bases not matched to a gene; V was cut back by 5 bases and J by 3 bases. CDR3 length equals 17 residues. CDR3 in DNA: TGTGCCAGCAGTCCTCCTGTATTCGGACAGGGAAAAGAGACCCAGTACTTC. Residues: CASSPPVFGQGKETQYF.

This clonotype occurred a few times. The chain is built from TRBV9 and TRBJ1-2; no clear D. V dropped 0 bases and J dropped 3 bases, with 9 bases sitting between them. This CDR3 region has 14 residues. From germline, CDR1 is SGDLS and CDR2 YYNGEE. CDR3 residues: CASSVVPAYYGYTF. Written as DNA, the CDR3 is TGTGCCAGCAGCGTAGTCCCGGCTTACTATGGCTACACCTTC. Complete variable domain (other parts from reference TRBV9 and TRBJ1-2): DSGVTQTPKHLITATGQRVTLRCSPRSGDLSVYWYQQSLDQGLQFLIQYYNGEERAKGNILERFSAQQFPDLHSELNLSSLELGDSALYFCASSVVPAYYGYTFGSGTRLTVV.

The chain couples TRBV25-1 to TRBJ2-7; D might be TRBD1 (6 bases). This CDR3 spans 15 amino acids. V was shortened by 1 base and J by 1 base, with 11 bases between the two germline ends. CDR1 is MGHDK, CDR2 SYGVNS, per germline. The CDR3 nucleotides are TGTGCCAGCAGTGAATCAGGGGTCGAGTCCTACGAGCAGTACTTC. Translation: CASSESGVESYEQYF.

This clonotype was found many times. The gene calls are TRBV20-1 and TRBJ2-7, with D maybe TRBD1 (6 bases). V lost 3 bases to trimming and J lost 5 bases, with 17 bases between them. Per germline, CDR1 DFQATT and CDR2 SNEGSKA (reference sequence). The CDR3 sequence is 14 residues long. CDR3 DNA: TGCAGTGCTAGGGAGTTAACAGGGATCCACGAGCAGTACTTC. Its protein is CSARELTGIHEQYF.

V and J are TRBV7-2 and TRBJ2-2, with a possible D match to TRBD2 (5 bases). CDR3 length equals 13 residues. Deletions cut 1 base from V and 5 bases from J, with 5 bases between. In germline, CDR1 is SGHTA, CDR2 FQGNSA. Here the CDR3 DNA reads TGTGCCAGCAGCTTAGAGCGGACCGGGGAGCTGTTTTTT. This gives the protein CASSLERTGELFF.

To note about this clonotype: This sequence may be a read error, since a much larger clone differs from it by one base. The V call is TRBV2, the J call TRBJ1-4, with 7 bases identical to TRBD1. The CDR3 spans 13 residues. V lost 6 bases and J lost 4; bases outside the gene matches: 2. Germline CDR1 is SNHLY and CDR2 is FYNNEI. CDR3 amino acids: CASSGDSNEKLFF. The CDR3 region has the DNA TGTGCCAGCAGCGGGGACAGTAATGAAAAACTGTTTTTT.

As to this clonotype: Its ends do not fully match the called genes, so a read error is possible. V usage is TRBV20-1 and J usage is TRBJ1-5; maybe TRBD1 (5 bases). The germline V gene has CDR1 DFQATT and CDR2 SNEGSKA (reference sequence). The CDR3 consists of 14 residues. CDR3 sequence reads: CSAPPPGSNQPRHF. The CDR3 DNA follows: TGCAGTGCCCCGCCCCCAGGGTCCAATCAGCCCCGGCATTTT.

The genes are TRBV20-1 and TRBJ1-2; 7 nucleotides match TRBD1. The CDR3 contains 13 residues. The junction had 6 bases not matched to a gene; V was cut back by 4 bases and J by 4 bases. Germline V gene lookup returns CDR1 DFQATT and CDR2 SNEGSKA (reference sequence). The CDR3 bases are TGCAGTGCTACAGGGGGTGATAGCTATGGCTACACCTTC. Its translation: CSATGGDSYGYTF.

This clonotype was observed a handful of times. This chain uses TRBV28 with TRBJ1-2; TRBD1 agrees at 9 bases. CDR1 and CDR2 from the germline V gene are MDHEN and SYDVKM. The V segment lost 5 bases and the J segment 4 bases; nucleotides outside the gene matches: 8. The CDR3 runs to 15 residues. CDR3 in amino acids: CASSSHGTGSYGYTF. Written as DNA, the CDR3 is TGTGCCAGCAGTAGCCATGGGACAGGGAGCTATGGCTACACCTTC.

The rearrangement uses TRBV20-1 and TRBJ1-5; weak D call: TRBD1 (6 bases). CDR1 and CDR2 (germline): DFQATT, SNEGSKA (reference sequence). This CDR3 has 16 residues. V lost 3 bases and J 4 bases, leaving 19 bases between the germline ends. The chain's CDR3 is CSASDSTGRRNQPQHF. The CDR3 DNA follows: TGCAGTGCTAGCGATTCGACAGGCAGACGTAATCAGCCCCAGCATTTT.